The 17 T cell receptor beta chains in this list originate from one sample, sequenced in a study of shared clonotypes between healthy human individuals. Sequencing was performed with immunoSEQ multiplex PCR; in TCRdb, only in-frame clones are kept and a portion is missing. Of more than 2 million clones in the sample, approximately 96% are singletons; the top ten hold about 0.13%. The sample consisted of naive CD4+ T cells sorted from blood. Subset given: CD45RA+ positively selected. These receptor sequences come from a man aged 18 to 30 in good health.

This clone was counted once. The gene calls are TRBV2 and TRBJ1-2, with D maybe TRBD1 (6 bases). The CDR3 length is 14 residues. The V end lost 7 bases, the J end lost 8 bases, and 20 bases lay between the germline ends. Looked up from germline, CDR1 is SNHLY and CDR2 is FYNNEI. The CDR3: CASNPGAGFGGYTF. The CDR3 bases are TGTGCCAGCAACCCGGGGGCCGGGTTCGGAGGCTACACCTTC.

The chain links TRBV7-2 to TRBJ1-2; no firm D call. The V gene's germline CDR1 is SGHTA and CDR2 FQGNSA. Trimming cost V 3 bases and J 0 bases, with 14 bases left between them. The CDR3 totals 16 residues. The CDR3 here is CASSFPPGRTNYGYTF. Written as DNA, the CDR3 is TGTGCCAGCAGCTTCCCTCCAGGACGGACTAACTATGGCTACACCTTC. Drawing the rest from reference TRBV7-2 and TRBJ1-2, the complete variable domain is GAGVSQSPSNKVTEKGKDVELRCDPISGHTALYWYRQSLGQGLEFLIYFQGNSAPDKSGLPSDRFSAERTGGSVSTLTIQRTQQEDSAVYLCASSFPPGRTNYGYTFGSGTRLTVV.

This chain joins TRBV16 and TRBJ1-2, with TRBD1 matching over 9 bases. Per the germline V gene, CDR1 is KGHSY and CDR2 is FQNENV. V was clipped by 5 bases and J by 9 bases; unmatched bases: 10. The CDR3 runs 14 residues. The CDR3 region has the DNA TGTGCCAGCAGCTATTTGGCGGACAGGGGAAGCTACACCTTC. It is translated as CASSYLADRGSYTF.

V is TRBV10-3 and J is TRBJ1-5; unclear D gene. This CDR3 has 13 amino acids. V shed 5 bases and J shed 7 bases, with 12 bases lying between them. Per the germline V gene, CDR1 is ENHRY and CDR2 is SYGVKD. The CDR3 spells CAISNGPSQPQHF. Written as DNA, the CDR3 is TGTGCCATCAGTAACGGCCCCTCCCAGCCCCAGCATTTT.

This clone was seen once. This chain uses TRBV6-5 with TRBJ1-1; perhaps TRBD1 as D (6 bases). The CDR3 extends over 15 amino acids. The germline gives CDR1 MNHEY, CDR2 SVGAGI. V was trimmed by 2 bases and J by 4 bases, leaving 14 bases between them. CDR3 nucleotides: TGTGCCAGCAGTTACGTACCAGGGGAGGGCACTGAAGCTTTCTTT. Its translation: CASSYVPGEGTEAFF.

The CDR3 sequence: CASSYSQQGGGHEQYF. The CDR3 coding sequence is TGTGCCAGCAGTTACAGCCAGCAGGGGGGGGGCCACGAGCAGTACTTC. V and J are TRBV6-6 and TRBJ2-7; the D gene could be TRBD1 or TRBD2 (7 bases each). V lost 2 bases, J lost 5 bases, and 19 bases lay in between. CDR1 MNHNY and CDR2 SVGAGI come from the germline V gene (reference sequence). CDR3 length: 16 residues.

This rearrangement joins TRBV4-1 to TRBJ2-1; no definite D call. CDR3 length equals 14 residues. The germline CDR1 and CDR2 sequences are MGHRA and YSYEKL. V gave up 0 bases and J gave up 6 bases, with 9 bases separating them. The CDR3 DNA sequence: TGCGCCAGCAGCCAAGATGGGTACGTCAATGAGCAGTTCTTC. It translates to CASSQDGYVNEQFF.

The V gene is TRBV6-5, the J gene TRBJ1-6; no firm D call. The CDR3 is 14 amino acids. Looked up from germline, CDR1 is MNHEY and CDR2 is SVGAGI. Trimming cost V 6 bases and J 9 bases, with 15 bases left between them. The CDR3 sequence is CASRGGGVLSPLHF. CDR3 coding DNA: TGTGCCAGCAGGGGCGGCGGGGTGCTTTCACCCCTCCACTTT.

In nucleotides, the CDR3 is TGTGCCAGTAGTTTTACAGATAACACTGAAGCTTTCTTT. Residues: CASSFTDNTEAFF. This chain connects TRBV19 to TRBJ1-1; D gene uncertain. CDR3 length: 13 amino acids. Germline V gene data show CDR1 as LNHDA and CDR2 as SQIVND (reference sequence). V lost 5 bases, J lost 2 bases, and 9 bases lay in between.

The chain recombines TRBV25-1 with TRBJ2-5; D not resolved. This CDR3 region has 16 residues. Germline-derived CDR1 and CDR2 are MGHDK and SYGVNS. V was pared by 4 bases and J by 5 bases, with 20 bases between. DNA for the CDR3: TGTGCCAGCAGTGTATTTGACCTTCTACTTGGGGAGACCCAGTACTTC. Amino acid sequence: CASSVFDLLLGETQYF.

The V gene is TRBV18, the J gene TRBJ2-2, with 11 bases identical to TRBD2. Germline loops: CDR1 KGHSH, CDR2 LQKENI. The V segment lost 3 bases and the J segment 7 bases; nucleotides outside the gene matches: 7. The CDR3 has 16 residues. This CDR3 reads CASSPLAGGFGGELFF. DNA of the CDR3: TGTGCCAGCTCACCCCTAGCGGGGGGCTTCGGCGGGGAGCTGTTTTTT.

This chain joins TRBV19 and TRBJ1-2, with D uncertain. In germline, CDR1 is LNHDA, CDR2 SQIVND (reference sequence). The germline V and J ends were trimmed by 4 bases and 5 bases, with 14 bases remaining between them. The CDR3 has 14 residues. The CDR3: CASSSLLSRYGYTF. DNA of the CDR3: TGTGCCAGTAGTAGCCTTTTGAGTCGGTATGGCTACACCTTC.

V gene TRBV7-2 combines with J gene TRBJ1-4; D is undetermined. Germline V CDR1 and CDR2: SGHTA, FQGNSA. Between the trimmed V and J ends, which lost 0 bases and 8 bases, there was a span of 19 bases. CDR3 length equals 17 residues. The CDR3: CASSLAPGAPGVEKLFF. The CDR3 DNA reads TGTGCCAGCAGCTTAGCCCCCGGCGCCCCTGGGGTGGAAAAACTGTTTTTT.

The chain recombines TRBV30 with TRBJ2-7, with 11 positions matching TRBD1. This CDR3 region has 12 residues. CDR1 is GTSNPN, CDR2 SVGIG, per germline (reference sequence). Trimming took 7 bases from V and 7 from J; bases not matched to a gene: 6. The CDR3 protein is CALGQGAGEQYF. As DNA, the CDR3 is TGTGCCTTAGGACAGGGGGCAGGGGAGCAGTACTTC.

CDR3 region: CASSSQWESYNEQFF. In DNA, the CDR3 is TGTGCCAGCAGCTCGCAATGGGAATCCTACAATGAGCAGTTCTTC. The V gene is TRBV11-2, the J gene TRBJ2-1, with D unclear. This CDR3 region has 15 residues. The germline gives CDR1 SGHAT, CDR2 FQNNGV. Trimming left V 4 bases short and J 1 base short, with 11 bases between.

The chain has TRBV5-6 and TRBJ2-2; 8 bases are shared with TRBD2. The CDR3 contains 16 residues. V was pared by 4 bases and J by 6 bases, with 11 bases of the junction left unmatched. Germline CDR1 is SGHDT and CDR2 is YYEEEE. The CDR3 here is CASSAGGPQGAGELFF. Here the CDR3 DNA reads TGTGCCAGCAGCGCGGGGGGTCCCCAGGGTGCCGGGGAGCTGTTTTTT.

This chain joins TRBV6-1 and TRBJ1-4; possible D gene TRBD1, 5 bases. CDR1 MNHNS and CDR2 SASEGT come from the germline V gene. Trimming took off 6 bases at V and 7 bases at J, with 9 bases between the two ends. The CDR3 totals 12 residues. Written as DNA, the CDR3 is TGTGCCAGCAGGGCCGGGGCTGAAAAACTGTTTTTT. Translating it yields CASRAGAEKLFF.